One sample yielded the 10 T cell receptor beta chains listed below, sequenced in a study of radiotherapy plus CTLA-4 blockade in lung cancer. The protocol was immunoSEQ multiplex PCR, while the TCRdb copy is restricted to in-frame clones and leaves out a portion. This table holds tens of thousands of clones, 83% found once. Material: peripheral blood, obtained from a patient treated with radiotherapy plus ipilimumab. These receptors were taken from a human donor with non-small cell lung cancer who had stable disease on radiotherapy plus ipilimumab.

This chain joins TRBV28 and TRBJ2-2; 11 nucleotides match TRBD2. The V gene end was trimmed by 6 bases and the J gene end by 9 bases; junction bases not matched to a gene: 12. Germline V CDR1 and CDR2: MDHEN, SYDVKM. This CDR3 spans 16 amino acids. The CDR3 DNA sequence: TGTGCCAGCAGCTCCCCCCAGGGACTAGCGGTCCGGGAGCTGTTTTTT. It encodes CASSSPQGLAVRELFF.

In this sample, this clone turned up a few times. This specimen includes other DNA sequences encoding the same CDR3. This rearrangement joins TRBV5-1 to TRBJ2-1, with TRBD1 identical over 10 bases. The CDR3 length is 15 residues. The ends lost 5 bases at V and 3 bases at J; junction bases unmatched: 5. Looked up from germline, CDR1 is SGHRS and CDR2 is YFSETQ. The CDR3 loop is CASSSDRGFYNEQFF. Here the CDR3 DNA reads TGCGCCAGCAGTTCGGACAGGGGGTTCTACAATGAGCAGTTCTTC.

This chain uses TRBV18 with TRBJ1-1, with TRBD1 matching over 8 bases. The J segment lost 1 base and the V segment lost 6 bases, leaving 25 bases of the junction unmatched. The CDR3 totals 21 residues. Germline V gives CDR1 KGHSH, CDR2 LQKENI. CDR3 protein: CASSYQNILGQGPRGNTEAFF. CDR3 nucleotides: TGTGCCAGCTCTTACCAAAATATTCTTGGACAGGGACCCCGAGGGAACACTGAAGCTTTCTTT. Looking up the rest from reference TRBV18 and TRBJ1-1 gives the full variable domain: NAGVMQNPRHLVRRRGQEARLRCSPMKGHSHVYWYRQLPEEGLKFMVYLQKENIIDESGMPKERFSAEFPKEGPSILRIQQVVRGDSAAYFCASSYQNILGQGPRGNTEAFFGQGTRLTVV.

This clone was recorded once. The chain is built from TRBV27 and TRBJ1-2; D is uncertain. Germline CDR1 is MNHEY and CDR2 is SMNVEV (reference sequence). The CDR3 contains 13 residues. V was shortened by 3 bases and J by 5 bases, with 10 bases between the two germline ends. DNA for the CDR3: TGTGCCAGCAGTTTTTCAGTGGGATATGGCTACACCTTC. It encodes CASSFSVGYGYTF.

This chain joins TRBV6-6 and TRBJ1-2; D is ambiguous. V was trimmed by 4 bases and J by 7 bases, leaving 13 bases between them. This CDR3 contains 13 residues. CDR1 is MNHNY, CDR2 SVGAGI, per germline (reference sequence). The CDR3 spells CASSSHAVVGYTF. DNA of the CDR3: TGTGCCAGCAGTTCGCATGCTGTGGTTGGCTACACCTTC.

V and J are TRBV10-3 and TRBJ2-5; maybe TRBD2 (6 bases). V was cut by 0 bases and J by 5 bases, with 10 bases left in between. The CDR3 loop spans 14 amino acids. Germline V lookup: CDR1 ENHRY, CDR2 SYGVKD. The CDR3 here is CAISESAGRETQYF. DNA of the CDR3: TGTGCCATCAGTGAGTCGGCAGGGAGGGAGACCCAGTACTTC.

This chain links TRBV30 with TRBJ1-1; 8 nucleotides match TRBD1. This CDR3 has 13 residues. Trimming took 3 bases from V and 4 from J; bases not matched to a gene: 4. The germline V gene has CDR1 GTSNPN and CDR2 SVGIG (reference sequence). For the CDR3, the DNA is TGTGCCTGGAGGCGGACAGGGATCACTGAAGCTTTCTTT. This codes for CAWRRTGITEAFF. Filled out from reference TRBV30 and TRBJ1-1, the complete variable domain reads SQTIHQWPATLVQPVGSPLSLECTVEGTSNPNLYWYRQAAGRGLQLLFYSVGIGQISSEVPQNLSASRPQDRQFILSSKKLLLSDSGFYLCAWRRTGITEAFFGQGTRLTVV.

The V gene is TRBV5-6, the J gene TRBJ2-4, with a weak D call TRBD1 (7 bases). Germline values: CDR1 SGHDT, CDR2 YYEEEE. The V end lost 4 bases, the J end lost 9 bases, and 11 bases lay between the germline ends. CDR3 length: 12 amino acids. Written as DNA, the CDR3 is TGTGCCAGCAGCGCAGGGGGAGGCATTCAGTACTTC. It encodes CASSAGGGIQYF.

This CDR3 is CASSPGLAGDGTDTQYF. In DNA, the CDR3 is TGTGCCAGCAGTCCGGGACTAGCGGGAGACGGCACAGATACGCAGTATTTT. J is TRBJ2-3 and V is TRBV28, with 14 bases matching TRBD2. V lost 5 bases to trimming and J lost 1 base; unmatched junction nucleotides: 5. The germline V gene has CDR1 MDHEN and CDR2 SYDVKM. The CDR3 length is 17 residues.

V usage is TRBV7-8 and J usage is TRBJ2-3; D remains ambiguous. Germline CDR1 reads SGHVS; CDR2 reads FQNEAQ. V shed 3 bases and J shed 0 bases, with 22 bases lying between them. The CDR3 has 19 amino acids. This CDR3 reads CASSFFRAGDTSSTDTQYF. In DNA form, the CDR3 reads TGTGCCAGCAGCTTTTTTAGGGCAGGAGATACCTCTAGCACAGATACGCAGTATTTT.